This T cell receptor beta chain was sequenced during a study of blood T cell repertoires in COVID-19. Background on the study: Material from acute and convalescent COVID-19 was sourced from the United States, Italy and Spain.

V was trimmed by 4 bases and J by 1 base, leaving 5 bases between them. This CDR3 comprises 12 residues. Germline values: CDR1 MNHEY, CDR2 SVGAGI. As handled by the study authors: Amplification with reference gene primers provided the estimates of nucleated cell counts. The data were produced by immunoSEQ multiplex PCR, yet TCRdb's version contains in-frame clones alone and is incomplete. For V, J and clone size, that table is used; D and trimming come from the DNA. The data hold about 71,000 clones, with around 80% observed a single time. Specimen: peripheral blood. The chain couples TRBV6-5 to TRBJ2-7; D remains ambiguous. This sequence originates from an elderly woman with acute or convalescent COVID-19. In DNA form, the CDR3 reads TGTGCCAGCAGTTCCTTATCCTACGAGCAGTACTTC. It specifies CASSSLSYEQYF.